This TCR beta chain emerged from a study of beta chain features in type 1 diabetes. Study overall: The patients were much like the healthy donors in age, gender and cell yields. General observations from the study: All four CD4+ subsets from Type 1 diabetes patients carried moderately but significantly shorter TCRB CDR3s. At VDJ recombination sites, type 1 diabetes patients had fewer insertions and more deleted nucleotides. Cells carrying high TCR expression could end up over-represented when cDNA is sequenced.

A word on this clone: Its matching antigen is unknown. Other DNA sequences in the same sample also yield this CDR3.

V shed 6 bases and J shed 5 bases, with 8 bases lying between them. The CDR3 extends over 11 amino acids. Germline values: CDR1 DFQATT, CDR2 SNEGSKA (reference sequence). Purity above 95% was achieved in all sorted populations. Reverse transcribing all isolated RNA meant expressed TCRB transcripts were sequenced. Assay: immunoSEQ multiplex PCR; the TCRdb copy retains only in-frame clones and omits some. The sample shows about 700,000 clones, 13% of them seen only once. This TCR was recovered from a man aged 18 to 29 with type 1 diabetes. V gene TRBV20-1 combines with J gene TRBJ2-1; tentatively, D is TRBD1 (6 bases). The sample consisted of naive CD4+ T cells from blood. CDR3 amino acids: CSARDNNEQFF. In nucleotides, the CDR3 is TGCAGTGCCCGGGACAACAATGAGCAGTTCTTC.